The 23 T cell receptor beta chains listed next were all sequenced from one sample in a study of blood T cell repertoires in COVID-19. Measured with immunoSEQ multiplex PCR; TCRdb has only the in-frame clones, and not every one. This table has roughly 110,000 clones, more than 70% appearing once. Sequencing input: peripheral blood. Source of these receptors: a woman aged 60-75 years with COVID-19, enrolled during active disease.

The chain couples TRBV28 to TRBJ1-6; D possibly corresponds to TRBD1 (5 bases). This CDR3 comprises 14 residues. V was trimmed by 8 bases and J by 5 bases, leaving 13 bases between them. CDR1 is MDHEN, CDR2 SYDVKM, per germline. CDR3 nucleotide sequence: TGTGCCAGCGGGGGAGGGTTCGATAATTCACCCCTCCACTTT. It encodes CASGGGFDNSPLHF.

The chain couples TRBV2 to TRBJ1-1, with a possible D match to TRBD1 (6 bases). Trimming took off 7 bases at V and 0 bases at J, with 12 bases between the two ends. CDR1 SNHLY and CDR2 FYNNEI come from the germline V gene. The CDR3 is made up of 14 amino acids. CDR3 in DNA: TGTGCCAGCACTCAGGGGATAATGAACACTGAAGCTTTCTTT. This gives the protein CASTQGIMNTEAFF.

The chain joins TRBV12-3 or TRBV12-4 to TRBJ1-2; unclear D gene. This CDR3 is built from 13 residues. V was trimmed by 3 bases and J by 4 bases, leaving 9 bases between them. CDR3 sequence (DNA): TGTGCCAGCAGTTTGGGTGGGAGCTATGGCTACACCTTC. Its translation: CASSLGGSYGYTF.

V usage is TRBV27 and J usage is TRBJ1-5; D perhaps matches TRBD1 (5 bases). This CDR3 is built from 14 residues. Between the trimmed V and J ends, which lost 3 bases and 1 base, there was a span of 7 bases. The germline gives CDR1 MNHEY, CDR2 SMNVEV (reference sequence). CDR3 amino acids: CASSFGGSNQPQHF. CDR3 sequence (DNA): TGTGCCAGCAGTTTCGGGGGGAGCAATCAGCCCCAGCATTTT.

The chain is built from TRBV28 and TRBJ1-6; D is unclear. The length of the CDR3 is 15 residues. Germline assignment: CDR1 MDHEN and CDR2 SYDVKM. V lost 5 bases and J lost 5, with 13 bases in between. The CDR3, as DNA: TGTGCCAGCAGTCGATCGTGGGCAAATAATTCACCCCTCCACTTT. It translates to CASSRSWANNSPLHF.

J is TRBJ2-7 and V is TRBV3-1 (or the pseudogene TRBV3-2), with a possible D match to TRBD1 (6 bases). Trimming pared 2 bases from V and 2 bases from J, leaving 10 bases between. Germline V gene data show CDR1 as LGHDT and CDR2 as YNNKEL (reference sequence). The length of the CDR3 is 14 residues. The CDR3 loop reads CASSQTTGTYEQYF. In DNA, the CDR3 is TGTGCCAGCAGCCAAACGACAGGTACCTACGAGCAGTACTTC.

The rearrangement links TRBV24-1 to TRBJ2-1, with a possible D match to TRBD1 (6 bases). The V gene lost 4 bases and the J gene lost 6 bases, with 9 bases spanning the gap. The CDR3 runs to 13 residues. From germline, CDR1 is KGHDR and CDR2 SFDVKD. CDR3: CATSDLGANEQFF. CDR3 coding DNA: TGTGCCACCAGTGACCTGGGGGCCAATGAGCAGTTCTTC.

CDR3 in amino acids: CASSSPGWDTEAFF. CDR3 in DNA: TGCGCCAGCAGCTCCCCGGGGTGGGACACTGAAGCTTTCTTT. The chain is built from TRBV5-1 and TRBJ1-1; no definite D call. With 3 bases removed from V and 3 bases from J, the gap between germline ends came to 12 bases. The germline gives CDR1 SGHRS, CDR2 YFSETQ. The CDR3 runs 14 residues.

This clone was found a few times. The V gene is TRBV7-2, the J gene TRBJ2-3; the match to TRBD2 covers 11 bases. Per germline, CDR1 SGHTA and CDR2 FQGNSA. V gave up 5 bases and J gave up 2 bases; unmatched junction bases: 12. CDR3 length: 18 residues. CDR3 in DNA: TGTGCCAGCAGCCCTCGATACACGACTAGCGGGGTCACAGATACGCAGTATTTT. Translated, it gives CASSPRYTTSGVTDTQYF.

The chain employs TRBV18 and TRBJ2-1, with 10 positions matching TRBD1. In germline, CDR1 is KGHSH, CDR2 LQKENI. J was trimmed by 6 bases and V by 4 bases; bases with no gene match: 0. The CDR3 is 13 amino acids. The CDR3 is CASSRTGGNEQFF. The DNA for the CDR3 is TGTGCCAGCTCACGGACAGGGGGCAATGAGCAGTTCTTC.

The chain has TRBV7-9 and TRBJ2-1, with D possibly TRBD1 on 6 matching bases. The CDR3 sequence is 16 residues long. Per the germline V gene, CDR1 is SEHNR and CDR2 is FQNEAQ (reference sequence). The ends were cut back, 5 bases at V and 4 bases at J, with 18 bases in the middle. This chain's CDR3 is CASSPVFRGSYNEQFF. CDR3 nucleotide sequence: TGTGCCAGCAGCCCAGTCTTTAGGGGGTCTTACAATGAGCAGTTCTTC.

The V call is TRBV6-6, the J call TRBJ1-5; D ambiguous. CDR3 length: 17 residues. From germline, CDR1 is MNHNY and CDR2 SVGAGI (reference sequence). V was pared by 5 bases and J by 0 bases, with 17 bases between. CDR3 sequence: CASSPGEGPYSNQPQHF. The DNA of the CDR3 is TGTGCCAGCAGTCCCGGGGAAGGGCCCTATAGCAATCAGCCCCAGCATTTT.

In this sample, this clone turned up once. This chain links TRBV7-2 with TRBJ1-2; 7 bases align to TRBD1. The ends lost 3 bases at V and 5 bases at J; junction bases unmatched: 9. Germline lookup yields CDR1 SGHTA and CDR2 FQGNSA. There are 15 residues in the CDR3. CDR3 protein: CASSFVEGAPYGYTF. The CDR3 nucleotides are TGTGCCAGCAGCTTTGTCGAGGGGGCCCCATATGGCTACACCTTC.

The chain combines TRBV27 with TRBJ1-2; a possible D gene is TRBD1 (6 bases). V gave up 3 bases and J gave up 3 bases, with 11 bases separating them. This CDR3 comprises 14 residues. Germline lookup yields CDR1 MNHEY and CDR2 SMNVEV (reference sequence). The CDR3 DNA reads TGTGCCAGCAGTTTTACAGGGTTGGACTATGGCTACACCTTC. Protein sequence: CASSFTGLDYGYTF.

This clone was counted a few times. The chain employs TRBV19 and TRBJ1-5; 8 bases are shared with TRBD1. Trimming took 6 bases from V and 2 from J; bases not matched to a gene: 12. The CDR3 length is 17 residues. CDR1 LNHDA and CDR2 SQIVND come from the germline V gene (reference sequence). CDR3 loop: CASSPDRVGFGNQPQHF. The CDR3 DNA reads as TGTGCCAGTAGCCCGGACAGGGTGGGGTTCGGCAATCAGCCCCAGCATTTT.

In this sample, this clone turned up once. This sequence joins TRBV14 and TRBJ2-7, with 10 bases matching TRBD1. The J segment lost 3 bases and the V segment lost 0 bases, leaving 14 bases of the junction unmatched. The CDR3 has 19 amino acids. Germline V gene data show CDR1 as SGHDN and CDR2 as FVKESK. The CDR3 here is CASSQDLPQLGTGDYEQYF. The CDR3 DNA follows: TGTGCCAGCAGCCAAGATTTACCACAACTCGGGACAGGGGACTACGAGCAGTACTTC.

This clone was seen only a few times. The chain links TRBV6-5 to TRBJ1-6, with D maybe TRBD1 (5 bases). Germline-derived CDR1 and CDR2 are MNHEY and SVGAGI. The CDR3 runs 15 residues. V was trimmed by 0 bases and J by 9 bases, leaving 12 bases between them. CDR3 in amino acids: CASSYSGGLRSPLHF. The CDR3 region has the DNA TGTGCCAGCAGTTACTCGGGGGGTTTACGTTCACCCCTCCACTTT.

The chain joins TRBV2 to TRBJ2-1; 10 bases map to TRBD2. The V gene's germline CDR1 is SNHLY and CDR2 FYNNEI. V lost 0 bases to trimming and J lost 13 bases; unmatched junction nucleotides: 18. CDR3 length: 18 amino acids. The chain's CDR3 is CASSEAGIRASGGSGQFF. CDR3 DNA: TGTGCCAGCAGTGAAGCCGGGATTAGGGCTAGCGGGGGCAGTGGTCAGTTCTTC.

The rearrangement joins TRBV9 to TRBJ1-2, with TRBD1 matching 7 bases. CDR1 and CDR2 from the germline V gene are SGDLS and YYNGEE. The CDR3 has 17 residues. Trimming cost V 3 bases and J 1 base; bases outside gene matches: 12. This CDR3 is CASSGMTGKRGNYGYTF. The CDR3 bases are TGTGCCAGCAGCGGTATGACAGGGAAGAGAGGTAACTATGGCTACACCTTC.

The chain combines TRBV12-3 or TRBV12-4 with TRBJ1-5; D not certain. The V gene lost 1 base and the J gene lost 7 bases, with 8 bases spanning the gap. CDR3 length: 13 amino acids. The CDR3 loop reads CASSLVGVQPQHF. The CDR3, as DNA: TGTGCCAGCAGTTTAGTCGGGGTACAGCCCCAGCATTTT.

The chain is built from TRBV3-1 (or the pseudogene TRBV3-2) and TRBJ2-2; weak D call: TRBD1 (5 bases). V was trimmed by 6 bases and J by 0 bases, leaving 8 bases between them. The CDR3 consists of 14 residues. Germline assignment: CDR1 LGHDT and CDR2 YNNKEL (reference sequence). The DNA of the CDR3 is TGTGCCAGCAGTAGGGGAACGAACACCGGGGAGCTGTTTTTT. It yields the protein CASSRGTNTGELFF.

V usage is TRBV7-6 and J usage is TRBJ2-7; TRBD1 matches at 7 bases. CDR3 length: 17 amino acids. Trimming cost V 1 base and J 2 bases; bases outside gene matches: 11. Germline V gene sequence: CDR1 SGHVS, CDR2 FNYEAQ. The CDR3 loop reads CASSLEFGGDSTYEQYF. CDR3 coding DNA: TGTGCCAGCAGCTTAGAATTCGGTGGGGACAGTACCTACGAGCAGTACTTC.

The V and J genes are TRBV27 and TRBJ2-3; D uncertain. This CDR3 has 13 residues. Germline V gives CDR1 MNHEY, CDR2 SMNVEV (reference sequence). V lost 8 bases and J lost 4, with 13 bases in between. The CDR3 loop reads CASGARVADTQYF. The CDR3 DNA reads as TGTGCCAGCGGCGCTAGAGTTGCAGATACGCAGTATTTT.